The source of this T cell receptor beta chain is a study of shared clonotypes between healthy human individuals. Whole-study results and caveats: Approximately 5% was the fraction of naive CD4 clonotypes found shared across several donors.

Terminally differentiated effector memory CD45RA+ cells were left out of the naive CD8 fraction, which was CD45RO-negative and positively selected for CCR7. Produced via immunoSEQ multiplex PCR; TCRdb's table is partial and in-frame only. The sample yields roughly 2,000,000 clones, roughly 94% seen once. About this clone: Antigen: not known.

CDR1 is MDHEN, CDR2 SYDVKM, per germline. V was clipped by 5 bases and J by 8 bases; unmatched bases: 12. The CDR3 runs to 16 residues. The chain links TRBV28 to TRBJ1-6, with TRBD1 matching over 7 bases. Sequenced material: naive CD8+ T cells sorted from blood. This TCR was recovered from a man aged 18-30 years in good health. CDR3 sequence (DNA): TGTGCCAGCAGTCCTAAGGCCGGGACAGCATATTCACCCCTCCACTTT. It yields the protein CASSPKAGTAYSPLHF.